This TCR beta chain was documented in a study of T cells in localized non-small cell lung cancer. Study results and limitations: Higher blood T cell density went with longer overall survival.

Sequencing used immunoSEQ multiplex PCR; TCRdb keeps in-frame clones, though not all of them. The sample consists of about 16,000 clones, approximately 90% of them appearing once. About this clone: The antigen remains undetermined.

Here the sequenced sample was peripheral blood, taken before any cancer treatment. The TCR sequence derives from a female donor at least 60 years old with stage III squamous cell lung carcinoma.

CDR3 sequence: CASSMGPGVRAEAFF. In nucleotides, the CDR3 is TGTGCCAGTAGTATGGGGCCGGGGGTGAGGGCTGAAGCTTTCTTT. The chain links TRBV19 to TRBJ1-1, with TRBD1 as a possible D gene (5 bases). Looked up from germline, CDR1 is LNHDA and CDR2 is SQIVND (reference sequence). The CDR3 runs to 15 residues. Between the trimmed V and J ends, which lost 3 bases and 6 bases, there was a span of 17 bases.